The rows below give T cell receptor beta chains drawn from one sample of a study of T-cell reconstitution after alpha-beta-depleted transplantation in children. TCRdb re-derived calls from the PCR reads in MiXCR, one entry per CDR3 protein. The sample contains a few hundred thousand distinct CDR3 sequences, 27% of which appear only once. The specimen was PBMCs, collected before TCRalphabeta/CD19-depleted stem cell transplant. These TCRs come from a boy under three years old with Wiskott-Aldrich syndrome, due to receive a stem cell transplant. Both conserved end residues are part of each CDR3. Fields, in order: V gene, clone size, D gene, J gene, CDR3 protein, CDR3 DNA. The D gene is left open where the match is weak. Not every row has a clone size; where given, it reads once, few, many or a size class.

TRBV6-5	NA	TRBD2	TRBJ2-3	CASSYAGGGGLAGTDTQYF	TGTGCCAGCAGTTACGCCGGGGGGGGAGGACTAGCGGGCACAGATACGCAGTATTTT
TRBV5-1	few	NA	TRBJ2-7	CASRAIPLSYEQYF	TGCGCCAGCAGAGCGATCCCGCTTTCCTACGAGCAGTACTTC
TRBV6-5	NA	NA	TRBJ1-4	CASTGSNGEKLFF	TGTGCCAGCACTGGCTCGAATGGGGAAAAACTGTTTTTT
TRBV27	NA	NA	TRBJ2-1	CASSFLDRGEQFF	TGTGCCAGCAGTTTTCTCGATCGGGGTGAGCAGTTCTTC
TRBV5-1	NA	NA	TRBJ2-3	CASSLGGRFDTQYF	TGCGCCAGCAGCTTGGGAGGGAGATTCGATACGCAGTATTTT
TRBV12-3/TRBV12-4	few	NA	TRBJ2-2	CASSFAGSNTGELFF	TGTGCCAGCAGTTTTGCGGGGTCGAACACCGGGGAGCTGTTTTTT
TRBV5-1	few	NA	TRBJ2-5	CASSLQGTEETQYF	TGCGCCAGCAGCTTGCAGGGGACGGAAGAGACCCAGTACTTC
TRBV12-3/TRBV12-4	NA	NA	TRBJ2-7	CASSGPGLPLEQYF	TGTGCCAGCAGCGGCCCTGGACTTCCTTTGGAGCAGTACTTC
TRBV7-2	NA	NA	TRBJ2-7	CASSLGAGDEQYF	TGTGCCAGCAGCTTAGGGGCAGGGGACGAGCAGTACTTC
TRBV12-3/TRBV12-4	NA	NA	TRBJ2-5	CASSLRGLPRGETQYF	TGTGCCAGCAGTTTACGGGGTCTCCCAAGGGGGGAGACCCAGTACTTC
TRBV9	NA	TRBD2	TRBJ2-7	CASSAGLAGSHEQYF	TGTGCCAGCAGCGCCGGACTAGCGGGATCCCACGAGCAGTACTTC
TRBV18	NA	TRBD2	TRBJ2-1	CASSLLIAGESSYNEQFF	TGTGCCAGCTCACTCCTTATAGCGGGAGAGAGCTCCTACAATGAGCAGTTCTTC
TRBV10-3	few	TRBD1	TRBJ1-5	CAISTGTGDNQPQHF	TGTGCCATCTCAACAGGGACAGGAGATAATCAGCCCCAGCATTTT
TRBV20-1	NA	NA	TRBJ2-1	CSATTHSYNEQFF	TGCAGTGCCACGACTCATTCCTACAATGAGCAGTTCTTC
TRBV7-8	few	NA	TRBJ2-5	CASSLYHSAQETQYF	TGTGCCAGCAGCTTATATCACAGCGCCCAAGAGACCCAGTACTTC
TRBV5-1	NA	NA	TRBJ2-3	CASSGGASTDTQYF	TGCGCCAGCAGCGGAGGGGCTAGCACAGATACGCAGTATTTT
TRBV7-9	NA	NA	TRBJ2-7	CASSLVTGSSYEQYF	TGTGCCAGCAGCTTAGTTACAGGGAGTTCCTACGAGCAGTACTTC
TRBV4-2	few	TRBD2	TRBJ2-1	CASSLRGRAAEQFF	TGTGCCAGCAGCCTCCGCGGGAGGGCCGCTGAGCAGTTCTTC
TRBV7-8	NA	NA	TRBJ2-7	CASSLITGNNEQYF	TGTGCCAGCAGCTTAATAACAGGGAACAACGAGCAGTACTTC
TRBV12-3/TRBV12-4	NA	TRBD2	TRBJ2-7	CASTLGGRWGYEQYF	TGTGCCAGCACATTGGGCGGGAGGTGGGGCTACGAGCAGTACTTC
TRBV28	once	NA	TRBJ2-2	CASSLSRLLELFF	TGTGCCAGCAGTTTATCACGGCTTCTGGAGCTGTTTTTT
TRBV20-1	NA	NA	TRBJ2-1	CSARDLSGRFF	TGCAGTGCTAGAGATTTATCGGGTCGGTTCTTC
TRBV12-3/TRBV12-4	few	TRBD2	TRBJ2-5	CASRPGLAGRVQETQYF	TGTGCCAGCAGGCCGGGACTAGCGGGGCGGGTCCAAGAGACCCAGTACTTC